A single sample gave rise to the 9 T cell receptor beta chains below, sequenced in a study of shared clonotypes between healthy human individuals. Measured with immunoSEQ multiplex PCR; TCRdb has only the in-frame clones, and not every one. Of around 2.1 million clones listed, roughly 91% are singletons. CD45RO-negative, CCR7-selected cells formed the naive CD8 fraction, which excluded terminally differentiated effector memory CD45RA+ cells. The specimen was naive CD8+ T cells from PBMCs. Receptors originate from a man in his late teens or twenties in good health. Some clones in this sample may be carry-over from other donors' samples.

The DNA for the CDR3 is TGTGCCAGCAGTGAATCCCTGGCCGAGCAGTACTTC. It is translated as CASSESLAEQYF. The genes are TRBV25-1 and TRBJ2-7; D ambiguous. The germline V and J ends were trimmed by 1 base and 6 bases, with 7 bases remaining between them. This CDR3 contains 12 residues. Germline CDR1 reads MGHDK; CDR2 reads SYGVNS.

This chain joins TRBV9 and TRBJ2-7; tentatively, D is TRBD1 or TRBD2 (5 bases each). Germline lookup yields CDR1 SGDLS and CDR2 YYNGEE. V gave up 4 bases and J gave up 7 bases, with 12 bases separating them. There are 12 residues in the CDR3. The CDR3 loop reads CASSLRDGEQYF. CDR3 coding DNA: TGTGCCAGCAGCCTCCGGGACGGAGAGCAGTACTTC.

This clone was recorded only once. Other DNA sequences from this sample encode an identical CDR3 as well. The chain joins TRBV9 to TRBJ1-1, with D possibly being TRBD1 (6 bases). V lost 5 bases and J lost 0, with 11 bases in between. Germline CDR1 SGDLS, CDR2 YYNGEE. CDR3 length: 14 amino acids. Here the CDR3 reads CASSATGMNTEAFF. The CDR3 DNA reads as TGTGCCAGCAGTGCTACAGGGATGAACACTGAAGCTTTCTTT.

The CDR3 loop is CASTPSRGGIYEQYF. CDR3 in DNA: TGTGCCAGTACCCCCTCGAGAGGGGGCATCTACGAGCAGTACTTC. V and J are TRBV19 and TRBJ2-7; 7 positions agree with TRBD1. From germline, CDR1 is LNHDA and CDR2 SQIVND (reference sequence). The V and J ends lost 7 bases and 3 bases, in that order; junction bases with no gene match: 12. The length of the CDR3 is 15 residues. The full variable domain, rest sourced from reference TRBV19 and TRBJ2-7, is DGGITQSPKYLFRKEGQNVTLSCEQNLNHDAMYWYRQDPGQGLRLIYYSQIVNDFQKGDIAEGYSVSREKKESFPLTVTSAQKNPTAFYLCASTPSRGGIYEQYFGPGTRLTVT.

The chain is built from TRBV27 and TRBJ2-7; TRBD1 matches 7 bases. The V gene's germline CDR1 is MNHEY and CDR2 SMNVEV (reference sequence). V dropped 5 bases and J dropped 4; count of bases not matched to a gene: 17. The CDR3 loop spans 17 amino acids. CDR3 nucleotides: TGTGCCAGCAGTAAACTTCCCACCGGGACAGCCTCATACGAGCAGTACTTC. Its translation: CASSKLPTGTASYEQYF.

This chain links TRBV9 with TRBJ1-2; 7 positions agree with TRBD1. Germline CDR1 SGDLS, CDR2 YYNGEE. The trim removed 3 bases at V and 4 bases at J, leaving 18 bases unmatched. The CDR3 is 18 residues long. This chain's CDR3 is CASSARIRETGRFYGYTF. The DNA of the CDR3 is TGTGCCAGCAGCGCACGCATTAGGGAGACAGGGAGGTTCTATGGCTACACCTTC.

V is TRBV7-7 and J is TRBJ2-1; no clear D. V lost 3 bases and J lost 0, with 9 bases in between. The CDR3 has 15 residues. Germline V gene sequence: CDR1 SSHAT, CDR2 FNYEAQ (reference sequence). CDR3 nucleotide sequence: TGTGCCAGCAGCTTTAGGATCAGCTCCTACAATGAGCAGTTCTTC. Amino acid sequence: CASSFRISSYNEQFF.

J is TRBJ2-5 and V is TRBV28, with 10 bases that match TRBD1. The length of the CDR3 is 16 residues. Looked up from germline, CDR1 is MDHEN and CDR2 is SYDVKM. V lost 2 bases and J lost 3; bases outside the gene matches: 6. The CDR3 loop is CASSLMGQGFEETQYF. The CDR3 bases are TGTGCCAGCAGTTTAATGGGACAGGGGTTTGAAGAGACCCAGTACTTC.

In its sample, this clone was seen once. The rearrangement uses TRBV28 and TRBJ2-3; D is undetermined. Germline CDR1 reads MDHEN; CDR2 reads SYDVKM. The CDR3 sequence is 14 residues long. Trimming pared 10 bases from V and 2 bases from J, leaving 16 bases between. The DNA for the CDR3 is TGTGCCACCTCGAAAGTTTTTGTCACAGATACGCAGTATTTT. Translation gives CATSKVFVTDTQYF.